These T cell receptor beta chains were read from a single sample in a study of response to subunit inactivated influenza vaccine. TCRdb recomputed calls from the RT-PCR reads with MiXCR, one row per CDR3 protein. The data contain a few hundred thousand distinct CDR3 sequences, 11% to 15% of them singletons. The sequences come from PBMCs from blood, collected 11 to 12 days after vaccination. These receptors were obtained from a man between 50 and 59 years old who received an inactivated influenza vaccine. Each CDR3 is given with its conserved first and last residue. The D gene is left open where the match is weak. Rows may omit the clone size; those that give it use once, few, many or a size class.

J: TRBJ2-7
size: once
D: TRBD1
V: TRBV7-2
DNA: TGTGCCAGCAGCTTAGTGAGGGGGCAGAACTACGAGCAGTACTTC
CDR3: CASSLVRGQNYEQYF

J: TRBJ2-1
size: many
D: TRBD2
V: TRBV7-9
DNA: TGTGCCAGCAGCGGAGTGGGACTAGCGGGATACTATCTCAACAATGAGCAGTTCTTC
CDR3: CASSGVGLAGYYLNNEQFF

J: TRBJ2-1
size: .
D: TRBD2
V: TRBV27
DNA: TGTGCCAGCAGCACTAGCGGGGGGAAAAATGAGCAGTTCTTC
CDR3: CASSTSGGKNEQFF

J: TRBJ2-5
size: .
D: TRBD2
V: TRBV5-1
DNA: TGCGCCAGCAGCCCGATTCCAGCGGGGGGGCAAAAGACCCAGTACTTC
CDR3: CASSPIPAGGQKTQYF

J: TRBJ2-1
size: .
D: TRBD2
V: TRBV6-5
DNA: TGTGCCAGCAGTTACTCGGGACTAGCGGGACTCAATGAGCAGTTCTTC
CDR3: CASSYSGLAGLNEQFF

J: TRBJ2-4
size: .
D: TRBD1
V: TRBV6-2/TRBV6-3
DNA: TGTGCCAGCAGACTTCAGACAGGGGTTTTGGACATTCAGTACTTC
CDR3: CASRLQTGVLDIQYF

J: TRBJ2-7
size: few
D: .
V: TRBV5-1
DNA: TGCGCCAGCAGGCCCGTAGGGGGGGGTTTCTACGAGCAGTACTTC
CDR3: CASRPVGGGFYEQYF

J: TRBJ2-1
size: few
D: TRBD2
V: TRBV4-3
DNA: TGCGCCAGCAGCCAAATAGCGGGCCCCTACAATGAGCAGTTCTTC
CDR3: CASSQIAGPYNEQFF

J: TRBJ2-7
size: many
D: .
V: TRBV5-1
DNA: TGCGCCAGCAGCCCACTGGGGGCCTACGAGCAGTACTTC
CDR3: CASSPLGAYEQYF

J: TRBJ2-3
size: .
D: .
V: TRBV30
DNA: TGTGCCTGGGATGCCGGGAACCTACACCTCACAGATACGCAGTATTTT
CDR3: CAWDAGNLHLTDTQYF

J: TRBJ1-2
size: .
D: .
V: TRBV5-8
DNA: TGTGCCAGCAGCTTAGACTCAAGGGGCTATGGCTACACCTTC
CDR3: CASSLDSRGYGYTF

J: TRBJ2-7
size: .
D: .
V: TRBV12-3/TRBV12-4
DNA: TGTGCCAGCAGTCGCTACGGAGTCGAGCAGTACTTC
CDR3: CASSRYGVEQYF

J: TRBJ2-6
size: few
D: .
V: TRBV6-2/TRBV6-3
DNA: TGTGCCAGCAGTCCGGAGCTTCCTGGCGTCCTGACTTTC
CDR3: CASSPELPGVLTF

J: TRBJ2-1
size: many
D: .
V: TRBV20-1
DNA: TGCAGTGCTAGCGGGGGCTACAATGAGCAGTTCTTC
CDR3: CSASGGYNEQFF

J: TRBJ1-4
size: .
D: .
V: TRBV5-5
DNA: TGTGCCAGCAGCTTAGCGTGGGGTTACGAAAAACTGTTTTTT
CDR3: CASSLAWGYEKLFF

J: TRBJ1-1
size: few
D: .
V: TRBV28
DNA: TGTGCCAGCAGTTCATTTATGACGGTGAACACTGAAGCTTTCTTT
CDR3: CASSSFMTVNTEAFF

J: TRBJ2-3
size: .
D: .
V: TRBV7-2
DNA: TGTGCCAGCAGCAACCGGTGGGGGGGCGGGGATACGCAGTATTTT
CDR3: CASSNRWGGGDTQYF

J: TRBJ2-7
size: .
D: .
V: TRBV20-1
DNA: TGCAGTGCTAGTTTACGCAGGCGAAGCTCCTACGAGCAGTACTTC
CDR3: CSASLRRRSSYEQYF

J: TRBJ1-5
size: few
D: .
V: TRBV2
DNA: TGTGCCAGCAGTGAGTTCGGATCTAGCAATCAGCCCCAGCATTTT
CDR3: CASSEFGSSNQPQHF

J: TRBJ2-1
size: .
D: .
V: TRBV12-3/TRBV12-4
DNA: TGTGCCAGCAGTTTAGCCGGGACGGAGAGCTCCTACAATGAGCAGTTCTTC
CDR3: CASSLAGTESSYNEQFF

J: TRBJ2-2
size: few
D: TRBD2
V: TRBV10-2
DNA: TGCGCCACCCGGACTAGCGGGGGGGATAACACCGGGGAGCTGTTTTTT
CDR3: CATRTSGGDNTGELFF

J: TRBJ1-5
size: many
D: .
V: TRBV4-1
DNA: TGCGCCAGCAGCCCTGACCCCCGGCGGCCCCAGCATTTT
CDR3: CASSPDPRRPQHF

J: TRBJ2-1
size: few
D: .
V: TRBV20-1
DNA: TGCAGTGCAGCCCCTCCGGGAGTCCGTGGTGAGCAGTTCTTC
CDR3: CSAAPPGVRGEQFF

J: TRBJ1-4
size: .
D: TRBD1
V: TRBV20-1
DNA: TGCAGTGCTAGGGATGACAGGGTGGCTGAAAAACTGTTTTTT
CDR3: CSARDDRVAEKLFF

J: TRBJ2-3
size: many
D: .
V: TRBV10-3
DNA: TGTGCCATCAGTGAGTCCTACGTAAGCACAGATACGCAGTATTTT
CDR3: CAISESYVSTDTQYF

J: TRBJ2-5
size: few
D: TRBD2
V: TRBV3-1
DNA: TGTGCCAGCAGCCAAGGACTAGCGGCAAAAACCCAGTACTTC
CDR3: CASSQGLAAKTQYF

J: TRBJ2-4
size: few
D: .
V: TRBV29-1
DNA: TGCAGCGTTGAAGGGGCAGGGCGAGAAGCCAAAAACATTCAGTACTTC
CDR3: CSVEGAGREAKNIQYF

J: TRBJ2-7
size: few
D: .
V: TRBV4-3
DNA: TGCGCCAGCAGCCAAGTATTAAGTCCGCTCTACGAGCAGTACTTC
CDR3: CASSQVLSPLYEQYF

J: TRBJ2-1
size: few
D: TRBD2
V: TRBV4-2
DNA: TGTGCCAGCAGCCAAGATAGAGGGAGCGGGAGAGCCTCCAATGAGCAGTTCTTC
CDR3: CASSQDRGSGRASNEQFF

J: TRBJ1-3
size: .
D: .
V: TRBV30
DNA: TGTGCCTGGAGTAGTGATCCCCACTCTGGAAACACCATATATTTT
CDR3: CAWSSDPHSGNTIYF

J: TRBJ2-2
size: few
D: .
V: TRBV4-3
DNA: TGCGCCAGCAGCAAGAATTACGGGGAGCTGTTTTTT
CDR3: CASSKNYGELFF

J: TRBJ2-7
size: few
D: .
V: TRBV29-1
DNA: TGCAGCGTTGGACAGGCCCACTACGAGCAGTACTTC
CDR3: CSVGQAHYEQYF

J: TRBJ2-1
size: few
D: .
V: TRBV6-5
DNA: TGTGCCAGCAGTTCCTCAGGGGCCAGGGAATACAATGAGCAGTTCTTC
CDR3: CASSSSGAREYNEQFF

J: TRBJ1-6
size: .
D: .
V: TRBV11-2
DNA: TGTGCCAGCAGCTTATGGGAGGGGGATGGGGGCTATAATTCACCCCTCCACTTT
CDR3: CASSLWEGDGGYNSPLHF

J: TRBJ1-4
size: .
D: .
V: TRBV5-1
DNA: TGCGCCAGCAGCCCCGCAGCAACTAATGAAAAACTGTTTTTT
CDR3: CASSPAATNEKLFF

J: TRBJ1-2
size: .
D: TRBD1
V: TRBV9
DNA: TGTGCCAGCAGGGGTAATCCGGGACAGGTTTCCTATGGCTACACCTTC
CDR3: CASRGNPGQVSYGYTF

J: TRBJ2-1
size: .
D: TRBD2
V: TRBV4-1
DNA: TGCGCCAGCAGCCGGCCTGGACTAGCGGGAGGGTATGAGCAGTTCTTC
CDR3: CASSRPGLAGGYEQFF

J: TRBJ2-7
size: .
D: .
V: TRBV11-2
DNA: TGTGCCAGCAGCTTAATTGGGGACCCTCTCTACGAGCAGTACTTC
CDR3: CASSLIGDPLYEQYF

J: TRBJ2-7
size: .
D: TRBD1
V: TRBV10-2
DNA: TGCGCCAGCAGTACGGGACAGGGGGCATTGTACGAGCAGTACTTC
CDR3: CASSTGQGALYEQYF

J: TRBJ2-3
size: few
D: TRBD2
V: TRBV5-1
DNA: TGCGCCAGCTGTCAGGGCGCGGGAGGGACGGCAGATACGCAGTATTTT
CDR3: CASCQGAGGTADTQYF

J: TRBJ1-1
size: .
D: .
V: TRBV2
DNA: TGTGCCAGCAGGGGACCCCCAAGGGGCACTGAAGCTTTCTTT
CDR3: CASRGPPRGTEAFF

J: TRBJ2-4
size: .
D: .
V: TRBV7-2
DNA: TGTGCCAGCAGCCCTTCGGGCAGTCTCCCTCGGGGGAACATTCAGTACTTC
CDR3: CASSPSGSLPRGNIQYF

J: TRBJ2-5
size: .
D: .
V: TRBV29-1
DNA: TGCAGCGTATCCCTTCTAGCGCCCCAAGAGACCCAGTACTTC
CDR3: CSVSLLAPQETQYF

J: TRBJ1-2
size: few
D: .
V: TRBV5-4
DNA: TGTGCCAGCACTACTGCAGACAGGCCGTTAACCTTC
CDR3: CASTTADRPLTF

J: TRBJ2-7
size: few
D: TRBD2
V: TRBV4-3
DNA: TGCGCCAGCAGCCAGCTAGCGGGGGGTCTCTACGAGCAGTACTTC
CDR3: CASSQLAGGLYEQYF

J: TRBJ2-7
size: few
D: TRBD1
V: TRBV7-2
DNA: TGTGCCAGCGGCCGGACAGGGAGTAACGAGCAGTACTTC
CDR3: CASGRTGSNEQYF

J: TRBJ2-2
size: .
D: TRBD1
V: TRBV6-1
DNA: TGTGCCAGCAGTGGGACAGGGATAGCCGGGGAGCTGTTTTTT
CDR3: CASSGTGIAGELFF

J: TRBJ2-1
size: .
D: TRBD2
V: TRBV19
DNA: TGTGCCACCGCCTCCGGGGGGGCCGATGAGCAGTTCTTC
CDR3: CATASGGADEQFF

J: TRBJ2-3
size: .
D: TRBD1
V: TRBV28
DNA: TGTGCCAGCAGTTTCCGGACAGGGCGGACCAATACGCAGTATTTT
CDR3: CASSFRTGRTNTQYF

J: TRBJ2-3
size: .
D: TRBD2
V: TRBV5-1
DNA: TGCGCCAGCAGCTATAGCGGGGGGGCCAGGACAGATACGCAGTATTTT
CDR3: CASSYSGGARTDTQYF

J: TRBJ1-5
size: .
D: .
V: TRBV5-1
DNA: TGCGCCAGCAGCTTGGGTGACGGTAGCAATCAGCCCCAGCATTTT
CDR3: CASSLGDGSNQPQHF

J: TRBJ2-3
size: .
D: TRBD1
V: TRBV5-1
DNA: TGCGCCAGCGCCGGGACAGGGGGCCCAGATACGCATTATTTT
CDR3: CASAGTGGPDTHYF

J: TRBJ1-1
size: few
D: TRBD1
V: TRBV15
DNA: TGTGCCACCCGACAGGGCAGCACTGAAGCTTTCTTT
CDR3: CATRQGSTEAFF

J: TRBJ2-2
size: .
D: .
V: TRBV7-6
DNA: TGTGCCAGCAGCTTTCAATACGGGTATACCGGGGAGCTGTTTTTT
CDR3: CASSFQYGYTGELFF

J: TRBJ1-2
size: .
D: .
V: TRBV28
DNA: TGTGCCAGCAGGTCTGGTTGGGGGTCGGACTATGGCTACACCTTC
CDR3: CASRSGWGSDYGYTF

J: TRBJ1-2
size: .
D: .
V: TRBV18
DNA: TGTGCCAGCTCACCACCGGGGATAAGGCATGGCTACACCTTC
CDR3: CASSPPGIRHGYTF

J: TRBJ2-1
size: many
D: TRBD2
V: TRBV12-3/TRBV12-4
DNA: TGTGCCAGCAATCCCGGGGGGGCCTTATATGAGCAGTTCTTC
CDR3: CASNPGGALYEQFF

J: TRBJ2-1
size: .
D: .
V: TRBV11-2
DNA: TGTGCCAGCAGCCCACCACTAGCAGATGAGCAGTTCTTC
CDR3: CASSPPLADEQFF

J: TRBJ2-5
size: .
D: .
V: TRBV7-9
DNA: TGTGCCAGCAGCCCCACTCCTCGGCGGGAGACCCAGTACTTC
CDR3: CASSPTPRRETQYF

J: TRBJ2-3
size: .
D: TRBD2
V: TRBV20-1
DNA: TGCAGTGGGCGGGGGGGCCAGCACGGCACAGATACGCAGTATTTT
CDR3: CSGRGGQHGTDTQYF